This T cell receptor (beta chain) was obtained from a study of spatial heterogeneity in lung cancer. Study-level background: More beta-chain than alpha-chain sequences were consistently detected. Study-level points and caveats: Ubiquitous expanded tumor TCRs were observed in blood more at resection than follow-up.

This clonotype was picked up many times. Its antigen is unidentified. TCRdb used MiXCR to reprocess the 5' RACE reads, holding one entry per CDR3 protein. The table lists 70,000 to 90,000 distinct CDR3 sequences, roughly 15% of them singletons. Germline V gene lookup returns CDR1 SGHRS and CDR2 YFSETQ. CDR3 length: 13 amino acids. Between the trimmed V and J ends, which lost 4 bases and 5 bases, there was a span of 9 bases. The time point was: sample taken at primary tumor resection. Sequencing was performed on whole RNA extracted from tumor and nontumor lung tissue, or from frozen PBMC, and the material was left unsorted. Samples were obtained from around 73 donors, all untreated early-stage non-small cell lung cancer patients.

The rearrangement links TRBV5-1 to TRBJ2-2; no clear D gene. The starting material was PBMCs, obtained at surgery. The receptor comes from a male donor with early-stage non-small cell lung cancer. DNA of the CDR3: TGCGCCAGCAGCGTACAGTTGACCGGGGAGCTGTTTTTT. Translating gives CASSVQLTGELFF.